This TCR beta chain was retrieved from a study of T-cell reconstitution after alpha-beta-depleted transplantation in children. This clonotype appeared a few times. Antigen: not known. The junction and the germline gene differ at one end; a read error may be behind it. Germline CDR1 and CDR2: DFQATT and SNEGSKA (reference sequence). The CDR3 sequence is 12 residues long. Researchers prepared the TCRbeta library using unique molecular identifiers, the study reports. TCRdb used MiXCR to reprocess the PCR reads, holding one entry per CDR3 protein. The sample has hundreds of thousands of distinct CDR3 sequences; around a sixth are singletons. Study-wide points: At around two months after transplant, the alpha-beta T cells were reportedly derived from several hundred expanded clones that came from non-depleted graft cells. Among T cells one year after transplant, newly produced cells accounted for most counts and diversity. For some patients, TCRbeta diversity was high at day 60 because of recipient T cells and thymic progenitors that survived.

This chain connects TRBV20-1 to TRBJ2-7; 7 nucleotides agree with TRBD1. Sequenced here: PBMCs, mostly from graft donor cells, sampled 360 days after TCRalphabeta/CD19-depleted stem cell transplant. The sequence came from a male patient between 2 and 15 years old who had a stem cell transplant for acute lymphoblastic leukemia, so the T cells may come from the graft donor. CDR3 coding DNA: TGCAGTGCTAGAGACGGGACAGACCTAAGGACCTTC. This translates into CSARDGTDLRTF.